The next 20 T cell receptor beta chains were all read from a single sample in a study of blood T cell repertoires in COVID-19. TCRdb keeps only in-frame clones here, not all; method: immunoSEQ multiplex PCR. The table has roughly 260,000 clones, approximately 91% seen once. Sequencing was carried out using peripheral blood. Receptor source: a person aged 18 to 30 with COVID-19, enrolled during active disease.

The chain has TRBV19 and TRBJ2-7; the match to TRBD2 covers 7 bases. The CDR3 has 15 residues. V was pared by 3 bases and J by 0 bases, with 5 bases of the junction left unmatched. Germline-derived CDR1 and CDR2 are LNHDA and SQIVND (reference sequence). CDR3 residues: CASSIAAGYSYEQYF. For the CDR3, the DNA is TGTGCCAGTAGTATTGCAGCGGGATACTCCTACGAGCAGTACTTC.

The V and J genes are TRBV19 and TRBJ1-1, with no clear D. V lost 6 bases and J 2 bases, leaving 16 bases between the germline ends. Germline lookup yields CDR1 LNHDA and CDR2 SQIVND (reference sequence). The length of the CDR3 is 15 residues. The CDR3 sequence: CASSDSSPSNTEAFF. The CDR3 DNA is TGTGCCAGTAGCGATAGCAGTCCGAGCAACACTGAAGCTTTCTTT. Variable domain in full (rest from reference TRBV19 and TRBJ1-1): DGGITQSPKYLFRKEGQNVTLSCEQNLNHDAMYWYRQDPGQGLRLIYYSQIVNDFQKGDIAEGYSVSREKKESFPLTVTSAQKNPTAFYLCASSDSSPSNTEAFFGQGTRLTVV.

The chain joins TRBV29-1 to TRBJ2-1, with a weak D call TRBD2 (6 bases). Germline CDR1 and CDR2: SQVTM and ANQGSEA. V was clipped by 2 bases and J by 7 bases, with 12 bases between them. The CDR3 contains 13 residues. CDR3 sequence reads: CSVEPGLGNEQFF. The CDR3 region has the DNA TGCAGCGTTGAACCGGGACTGGGTAATGAGCAGTTCTTC.

V is TRBV10-2 and J is TRBJ1-4; TRBD1 is a possible D gene (5 bases). Trimming took off 0 bases at V and 7 bases at J, with 12 bases between the two ends. The CDR3 spans 15 residues. Germline V gene lookup returns CDR1 WSHSY and CDR2 SAAADI. CDR3 residues: CASSESGGTGEKLFF. The CDR3 nucleotides read TGCGCCAGCAGTGAGTCAGGAGGGACGGGTGAAAAACTGTTTTTT.

The chain has TRBV7-6 and TRBJ2-1; 9 nucleotides line up with TRBD2. J was trimmed by 9 bases and V by 7 bases; bases with no gene match: 13. CDR1 is SGHVS and CDR2 is FNYEAQ in the germline V gene. This CDR3 region has 15 residues. The CDR3 coding sequence is TGTGCCAGCAAATACGGCAGCGGGAGGCTTGGTGAGCAGTTCTTC. It yields the protein CASKYGSGRLGEQFF.

The gene calls are TRBV24-1 and TRBJ2-7, with 9 bases that match TRBD1. V was pared by 1 base and J by 4 bases, with 7 bases of the junction left unmatched. The CDR3 contains 16 residues. Germline V gives CDR1 KGHDR, CDR2 SFDVKD. Written as DNA, the CDR3 is TGTGCCACCAGTGATTTAACCGGGACAGGGACTTACGAGCAGTACTTC. Protein: CATSDLTGTGTYEQYF.

The CDR3 region is CASSSTGTNEKLFF. The CDR3 DNA reads TGTGCCAGCAGTTCAACAGGGACTAATGAAAAACTGTTTTTT. The chain uses TRBV6-5 and TRBJ1-4; D may be TRBD1 (6 bases). The V end lost 4 bases, the J end lost 2 bases, and 8 bases lay between the germline ends. The CDR3 covers 14 residues. Germline V gene data show CDR1 as MNHEY and CDR2 as SVGAGI.

The CDR3 coding sequence is TGTGCCAGCAGCGTAGACGTGGCGGGAGCGCTGGAAAATGAGCAGTTCTTC. Protein sequence: CASSVDVAGALENEQFF. The V call is TRBV9, the J call TRBJ2-1; TRBD2 matches 7 bases. V shed 0 bases, J shed 7 bases, and the junction held 13 bases outside the gene matches. Germline values: CDR1 SGDLS, CDR2 YYNGEE. CDR3 size: 17 residues.

V usage is TRBV29-1 and J usage is TRBJ2-7, with D possibly matching TRBD1 (5 bases). The CDR3 totals 11 residues. Germline lookup yields CDR1 SQVTM and CDR2 ANQGSEA. Trimming took off 3 bases at V and 11 bases at J, with 14 bases between the two ends. CDR3 nucleotides: TGCAGCGTTGAGGGGCCGGATATGAAGTACTTC. Amino acids: CSVEGPDMKYF.

V usage is TRBV6-2 or TRBV6-3 and J usage is TRBJ2-5; 13 nucleotides align to TRBD2. CDR3 length equals 17 residues. The ends lost 6 bases at V and 4 bases at J; junction bases unmatched: 11. Germline V lookup: CDR1 MNHEY, CDR2 SVGEGT. CDR3 region: CASSPGLAGVGRETQYF. Here the CDR3 DNA reads TGTGCCAGCAGCCCTGGACTAGCGGGAGTAGGGCGAGAGACCCAGTACTTC.

V and J are TRBV7-9 and TRBJ2-2; 9 bases line up with TRBD1. Germline trimming cut 5 bases from V and 3 bases from J; bases unmatched to any gene: 4. Germline-derived CDR1 and CDR2 are SEHNR and FQNEAQ (reference sequence). There are 15 residues in the CDR3. The CDR3 sequence: CASSPGQGYTGELFF. DNA for the CDR3: TGTGCCAGCAGCCCGGGACAGGGTTACACCGGGGAGCTGTTTTTT. The full variable domain, in which reference TRBV7-9 and TRBJ2-2 provide the parts outside the CDR3, is DTGVSQNPRHKITKRGQNVTFRCDPISEHNRLYWYRQTLGQGPEFLTYFQNEAQLEKSRLLSDRFSAERPKGSFSTLEIQRTEQGDSAMYLCASSPGQGYTGELFFGEGSRLTVL.

Comments on this clone: Other nucleotide sequences in the sample specify the same CDR3. This sequence joins TRBV11-2 and TRBJ1-6; TRBD1 matches at 10 bases. Trimming took 4 bases from V and 7 from J; bases not matched to a gene: 1. Per the germline V gene, CDR1 is SGHAT and CDR2 is FQNNGV. The CDR3 is 14 amino acids. The CDR3 DNA is TGTGCCAGCAGCTCGGGACAGGGGAATTCACCCCTCCACTTT. Its protein is CASSSGQGNSPLHF.

V usage is TRBV6-5 and J usage is TRBJ2-3; a possible D gene is TRBD2 (6 bases). V lost 5 bases to trimming and J lost 0 bases, with 9 bases between them. The germline V gene encodes CDR1 MNHEY and CDR2 SVGAGI. The CDR3 loop spans 14 amino acids. The CDR3, as DNA: TGTGCCAGCAGTCTAGCGTCTAGCACAGATACGCAGTATTTT. It codes for CASSLASSTDTQYF.

This chain connects TRBV11-2 to TRBJ2-7, with D maybe TRBD1 (6 bases). V lost 4 bases and J 2 bases, leaving 15 bases between the germline ends. The CDR3 is 15 residues long. Germline loops: CDR1 SGHAT, CDR2 FQNNGV. The CDR3 loop is CASSSPTGKTYEQYF. The CDR3 nucleotides read TGTGCCAGCAGCTCCCCGACAGGAAAGACCTACGAGCAGTACTTC.

This chain uses TRBV20-1 with TRBJ2-3, with 10 positions matching TRBD2. Trimming took 3 bases from V and 1 from J; bases not matched to a gene: 4. The CDR3 loop spans 15 amino acids. Looked up from germline, CDR1 is DFQATT and CDR2 is SNEGSKA (reference sequence). The CDR3 here is CSASGLAGGTDTQYF. For the CDR3, the DNA is TGCAGTGCTAGTGGGCTAGCGGGAGGCACAGATACGCAGTATTTT.

The chain couples TRBV27 to TRBJ1-5; TRBD1 might be the D (5 bases). V shed 2 bases and J shed 5 bases, with 10 bases lying between them. The length of the CDR3 is 14 residues. Germline CDR1 reads MNHEY; CDR2 reads SMNVEV (reference sequence). CDR3: CASSLGSGDQPQHF. For the CDR3, the DNA is TGTGCCAGCAGTTTAGGGTCGGGGGATCAGCCCCAGCATTTT.

The chain carries TRBV11-2 and TRBJ2-3; TRBD2 matches 8 bases. Germline CDR1 SGHAT, CDR2 FQNNGV. The CDR3 has 17 residues. Losses at the gene ends were 1 base for V and 3 bases for J; bases not matched to a gene: 9. The CDR3 coding sequence is TGTGCCAGCAGCTTAGGGGGGTCCAGCGGGAGAACAGATACGCAGTATTTT. Its protein is CASSLGGSSGRTDTQYF.

The chain is built from TRBV4-2 and TRBJ1-1, with a weak D call TRBD1 (5 bases). This CDR3 is 15 amino acids long. V shed 0 bases and J shed 3 bases, with 11 bases lying between them. Germline values: CDR1 LGHNA, CDR2 YNFKEQ. Here the CDR3 reads CASSQEGWGDTEAFF. The CDR3 DNA reads as TGTGCCAGCAGCCAAGAAGGATGGGGGGACACTGAAGCTTTCTTT.

The chain has TRBV4-1 and TRBJ2-5; possible D gene TRBD1, 7 bases. V was shortened by 0 bases and J by 5 bases, with 10 bases between the two germline ends. CDR1 and CDR2 from the germline V gene are MGHRA and YSYEKL. The CDR3 runs to 14 residues. CDR3 sequence reads: CASSQETGRETQYF. CDR3 sequence (DNA): TGCGCCAGCAGCCAAGAGACAGGGAGGGAGACCCAGTACTTC.

Judged by abundance, this clone is medium-sized. This rearrangement joins TRBV6-4 to TRBJ2-1; the match to TRBD1 covers 9 bases. Germline V gene sequence: CDR1 MRHNA, CDR2 SNTAGT. This CDR3 has 14 amino acids. The junction had 3 bases not matched to a gene; V was cut back by 3 bases and J by 6 bases. In DNA form, the CDR3 reads TGTGCCAGCAGTGAGGGACAGGGTAGCAATGAGCAGTTCTTC. Translating it yields CASSEGQGSNEQFF.